Below, 24 T cell receptor beta chains from the same sample are listed, as sequenced in a study of Graves' ophthalmopathy and Graves' hyperthyroidism. As the template, RNA transcripts were used to amplify TCR beta CDR3 regions. The first-round RT-PCR employed HTBI primers together with the Qiagen OneStep RT-PCR kit. A multiplex PCR was then performed as the second round. TCRdb re-analysed the multiplex PCR reads in MiXCR, keeping a single row per CDR3 protein. Of 220,000 or so distinct CDR3 sequences in the sample, 20% to 25% were seen once. Sequencing used peripheral blood. These receptors were collected from a woman between 45 and 65 years old with Graves' ophthalmopathy.

This clonotype was picked up many times. This rearrangement joins TRBV24-1 to TRBJ2-5, with 7 bases lining up with TRBD2. This CDR3 spans 15 amino acids. J lost 4 bases, V lost 2 bases, and 6 bases had no gene match. CDR1 and CDR2 from the germline V gene are KGHDR and SFDVKD. The CDR3 sequence: CATSDSRGRGETQYF. Here the CDR3 DNA reads TGTGCCACCAGTGATTCACGCGGGAGAGGAGAGACCCAGTACTTC.

The rearrangement joins TRBV28 to TRBJ2-5; TRBD1 matches 8 bases. The ends lost 7 bases at V and 5 bases at J; junction bases unmatched: 12. The CDR3 extends over 15 amino acids. CDR1 is MDHEN and CDR2 is SYDVKM in the germline V gene. Written as DNA, the CDR3 is TGTGCCAGCACTCTGGGCAGGGGGCGCCAGGAGACCCAGTACTTC. This sequence encodes CASTLGRGRQETQYF.

J is TRBJ2-5 and V is TRBV6-5; perhaps TRBD1 as D (5 bases). The germline gives CDR1 MNHEY, CDR2 SVGAGI. V lost 2 bases and J 1 base, leaving 8 bases between the germline ends. The CDR3 sequence is 14 residues long. In DNA form, the CDR3 reads TGTGCCAGCAGTTACACAGGCCTCCAAGAGACCCAGTACTTC. Translating it yields CASSYTGLQETQYF.

The gene calls are TRBV5-1 and TRBJ2-5; 7 nucleotides agree with TRBD2. Germline V lookup: CDR1 SGHRS, CDR2 YFSETQ. Trimming removed 4 bases from V and 5 bases from J; junction bases left unmatched: 14. The CDR3 spans 16 residues. The CDR3 region has the DNA TGCGCCAGCAGCCTGGGAGGGAGTCTTCGGGGGGAGACCCAGTACTTC. Amino acid sequence: CASSLGGSLRGETQYF.

The V and J genes are TRBV6-1 and TRBJ1-6; D not resolved. The V gene's germline CDR1 is MNHNS and CDR2 SASEGT. This CDR3 spans 12 amino acids. V was shortened by 10 bases and J by 7 bases, with 11 bases between the two germline ends. The CDR3 DNA follows: TGTGCCACGGCGGGCTGGAATTCACCCCTCCACTTT. This encodes CATAGWNSPLHF.

V usage is TRBV11-2 and J usage is TRBJ2-7; TRBD2 matches at 7 bases. J was trimmed by 2 bases and V by 1 base; bases with no gene match: 11. The CDR3 has 17 residues. Germline values: CDR1 SGHAT, CDR2 FQNNGV. The DNA of the CDR3 is TGTGCCAGCAGCTTAGGAGGGATATCTGGACTAGCCTACGAGCAGTACTTC. Translated: CASSLGGISGLAYEQYF.

This clonotype was counted ten times or more. Written as DNA, the CDR3 is TGTGCCACCAGCAGAGAACGGGGGGCTCTTATGGGCTACACCTTC. It specifies CATSRERGALMGYTF. This sequence joins TRBV15 and TRBJ1-2; TRBD1 is a possible D gene (6 bases). The CDR3 runs 15 residues. Deletions cut 0 bases from V and 8 bases from J, with 16 bases between. CDR1 LNHNV and CDR2 YYDKDF come from the germline V gene (reference sequence).

This clonotype was observed at least ten times. CDR3 residues: CATSEKGREAFHEQYF. The CDR3 nucleotides are TGTGCCACCAGTGAGAAGGGGCGGGAAGCCTTCCACGAGCAGTACTTC. V is TRBV24-1 and J is TRBJ2-7; maybe TRBD2 (6 bases). The V gene's germline CDR1 is KGHDR and CDR2 SFDVKD. The CDR3 has 16 residues. The germline V and J ends were trimmed by 4 bases and 5 bases, with 20 bases remaining between them.

This clonotype has more than one count but fewer than ten. The rearrangement links TRBV7-8 to TRBJ2-7; maybe TRBD1 (6 bases). The CDR3 totals 14 residues. Trimming left V 1 base short and J 6 bases short, with 13 bases between. The germline V gene encodes CDR1 SGHVS and CDR2 FQNEAQ. CDR3 sequence (DNA): TGTGCCAGCAGCTTAGAGTTACAGGGATCCGAGCAGTACTTC. Amino acid sequence: CASSLELQGSEQYF.

This clonotype was counted many times. J is TRBJ2-7 and V is TRBV7-2; D gene unclear. V was shortened by 5 bases and J by 6 bases, with 14 bases between the two germline ends. Germline V gene sequence: CDR1 SGHTA, CDR2 FQGNSA. CDR3 length: 13 amino acids. In nucleotides, the CDR3 is TGTGCCAGCAGCACTCGGACCTTCCCCGAGCAGTACTTC. Its protein product is CASSTRTFPEQYF. The variable domain in full, with the rest retrieved from reference TRBV7-2 and TRBJ2-7, is GAGVSQSPSNKVTEKGKDVELRCDPISGHTALYWYRQSLGQGLEFLIYFQGNSAPDKSGLPSDRFSAERTGGSVSTLTIQRTQQEDSAVYLCASSTRTFPEQYFGPGTRLTVT.

In its sample, this clonotype was seen many times. The chain uses TRBV12-3 or TRBV12-4 and TRBJ1-2, with TRBD1 as a possible D gene (6 bases). Trimming cost V 3 bases and J 7 bases, with 12 bases left between them. The CDR3 has 13 residues. The CDR3, as DNA: TGTGCCAGCAGTTTGAATCAGGGGTTTGGCTACACCTTC. This encodes CASSLNQGFGYTF.

Many counts were recorded for this clonotype. The chain is built from TRBV4-2 and TRBJ2-7, with 7 bases matching TRBD1. The CDR3 length is 14 residues. V lost 4 bases and J lost 6; bases outside the gene matches: 9. From germline, CDR1 is LGHNA and CDR2 YNFKEQ. The CDR3 loop reads CASSPRDSFSEQYF. Written as DNA, the CDR3 is TGTGCCAGCAGCCCTAGGGACAGTTTCAGCGAGCAGTACTTC.

The rearrangement uses TRBV11-2 and TRBJ1-2; D call uncertain. Per the germline V gene, CDR1 is SGHAT and CDR2 is FQNNGV. V was cut by 5 bases and J by 10 bases, with 5 bases left in between. The CDR3 contains 9 residues. The CDR3 DNA sequence: TGTGCCAGCAGCATGAACTACACCTTC. It specifies CASSMNYTF.

At least ten counts were recorded for this clonotype. CDR3 protein: CASSSGPGLSGYTF. DNA of the CDR3: TGCGCCAGCAGCTCGGGACCCGGGTTGTCGGGCTACACCTTC. This chain uses TRBV5-1 with TRBJ1-2, with D possibly being TRBD1 (5 bases). The germline V gene encodes CDR1 SGHRS and CDR2 YFSETQ. Trimming took off 3 bases at V and 8 bases at J, with 17 bases between the two ends. The CDR3 covers 14 residues.

In its sample, this clonotype was seen many times. The V call is TRBV6-5, the J call TRBJ1-5; perhaps TRBD1 as D (6 bases). The germline CDR1 and CDR2 sequences are MNHEY and SVGAGI. The CDR3 totals 14 residues. V gave up 2 bases and J gave up 5 bases, with 10 bases separating them. This CDR3 is CASSYPGEHQPQHF. CDR3 DNA sequence: TGTGCCAGCAGTTACCCAGGGGAACATCAGCCCCAGCATTTT.

This clonotype was counted many times. The chain joins TRBV7-9 to TRBJ2-7; TRBD2 aligns across 12 bases. The CDR3 is 15 amino acids. The germline CDR1 and CDR2 sequences are SEHNR and FQNEAQ (reference sequence). Trimming removed 6 bases from V and 5 bases from J; junction bases left unmatched: 8. CDR3 sequence reads: CASRATSGSFHEQYF. CDR3 nucleotides: TGTGCCAGCAGGGCGACTAGCGGGAGTTTCCACGAGCAGTACTTC.

This clonotype was counted many times. This chain joins TRBV3-1 and TRBJ2-5; TRBD2 is a possible D gene (6 bases). Looked up from germline, CDR1 is LGHDT and CDR2 is YNNKEL (reference sequence). Trimming shortened V by 4 bases and J by 0 bases, and 15 bases separated the two germline ends. The CDR3 runs to 16 residues. CDR3 protein: CASSPPGRLNQETQYF. Written as DNA, the CDR3 is TGTGCCAGCAGCCCCCCCGGGAGACTAAACCAAGAGACCCAGTACTTC.

In its sample, this clonotype was seen many times. The rearrangement joins TRBV10-2 to TRBJ2-2, with TRBD2 matching 16 bases. This CDR3 has 16 residues. The trim removed 8 bases at V and 7 bases at J, leaving 7 bases unmatched. From germline, CDR1 is WSHSY and CDR2 SAAADI. CDR3 amino acids: CASLGLAGGNGGELFF. The CDR3 DNA reads as TGCGCCAGCTTGGGACTAGCGGGAGGGAACGGCGGGGAGCTGTTTTTT.

This clonotype was counted only a few times. This chain uses TRBV20-1 with TRBJ2-2; 7 bases align to TRBD1. The CDR3 contains 14 residues. V lost 3 bases to trimming and J lost 2 bases; unmatched junction nucleotides: 3. Germline CDR1 DFQATT, CDR2 SNEGSKA (reference sequence). DNA of the CDR3: TGCAGTGCTAGTAGACAGGGTAACACCGGGGAGCTGTTTTTT. Translated: CSASRQGNTGELFF.

This clonotype has a handful of counts. J is TRBJ2-7 and V is TRBV15, with 8 bases identical to TRBD2. CDR1 LNHNV and CDR2 YYDKDF come from the germline V gene (reference sequence). V lost 3 bases and J lost 5; bases outside the gene matches: 6. The CDR3 extends over 14 amino acids. The CDR3 reads CATSSYGAGDEQYF. For the CDR3, the DNA is TGTGCCACCAGCAGCTACGGAGCGGGGGACGAGCAGTACTTC.

This chain uses TRBV29-1 with TRBJ1-1; TRBD1 aligns across 7 bases. J lost 3 bases, V lost 6 bases, and 7 bases had no gene match. Germline V gives CDR1 SQVTM, CDR2 ANQGSEA. The CDR3 runs 13 residues. The CDR3 DNA is TGCAGCGTCATGACAGGGTTTGACACTGAAGCTTTCTTT. Its translation: CSVMTGFDTEAFF. The complete variable domain, with remaining parts taken from reference TRBV29-1 and TRBJ1-1, reads SAVISQKPSRDICQRGTSLTIQCQVDSQVTMMFWYRQQPGQSLTLIATANQGSEATYESGFVIDKFPISRPNLTFSTLTVSNMSPEDSSIYLCSVMTGFDTEAFFGQGTRLTVV.

CDR3 in amino acids: CASSYYLRDNSYEQYF. CDR3 in DNA: TGTGCCAGCAGTTACTATTTACGGGACAACTCCTACGAGCAGTACTTC. The chain couples TRBV6-2 or TRBV6-3 to TRBJ2-7; tentative D call: TRBD1 (6 bases). Trimming pared 1 base from V and 0 bases from J, leaving 13 bases between. In germline, CDR1 is MNHEY, CDR2 SVGEGT. This CDR3 comprises 16 residues.

The rearrangement uses TRBV5-5 and TRBJ1-5; 7 bases fit TRBD1. Germline V gene lookup returns CDR1 SGHKS and CDR2 YYEKEE (reference sequence). The CDR3 runs to 14 residues. The J segment lost 3 bases and the V segment lost 4 bases, leaving 4 bases of the junction unmatched. Written as DNA, the CDR3 is TGTGCCAGCAGCCAGGACAGGATCAATCAGCCCCAGCATTTT. Protein product: CASSQDRINQPQHF.

The sample holds many counts of this clonotype. J is TRBJ1-6 and V is TRBV27, with D uncertain. Per the germline V gene, CDR1 is MNHEY and CDR2 is SMNVEV (reference sequence). This CDR3 spans 13 amino acids. Trimming took 6 bases from V and 7 from J, leaving 10 bases between them. The CDR3 sequence: CASRTYLNSPLHF. In DNA, the CDR3 is TGTGCCAGCAGGACCTATTTGAATTCACCCCTCCACTTT.